The next 10 T cell receptor beta chains were all read from a single sample in a study of cytomegalovirus exposure and HLA in healthy donors. Primers for the PCR totalled 60 Vbeta and 13 Jbeta. The repertoire was sequenced with immunoSEQ multiplex PCR; TCRdb's copy has only in-frame clones and lacks some. The profile covers about 190,000 clones, with more than 75% appearing a single time and approximately 0.74% taken by the ten largest. Material: PBMCs. All receptors come from a woman aged 18-29 years in good health and CMV-seronegative.

CDR3 nucleotides: TGTGCCAGCAGTTTAGGGCAGAACATTGACTATGGCTACACCTTC. It translates to CASSLGQNIDYGYTF. The rearrangement links TRBV27 to TRBJ1-2, with no clear D. There are 15 residues in the CDR3. The V gene lost 2 bases and the J gene lost 3 bases, with 13 bases spanning the gap. CDR1 is MNHEY and CDR2 is SMNVEV in the germline V gene (reference sequence).

This clone was recorded a few times. The CDR3 DNA reads TGTGCCAGTAGGGCAAACCTGGGACAGACGAACACTGAAGCTTTCTTT. Translating gives CASRANLGQTNTEAFF. This chain uses TRBV19 with TRBJ1-1, with 7 bases that match TRBD1. CDR1 and CDR2 (germline): LNHDA, SQIVND (reference sequence). The CDR3 consists of 16 residues. V gave up 6 bases and J gave up 1 base; unmatched junction bases: 11.

J is TRBJ2-5 and V is TRBV19; 15 bases fit TRBD2. The J segment lost 5 bases and the V segment lost 6 bases, leaving 4 bases of the junction unmatched. The V gene's germline CDR1 is LNHDA and CDR2 SQIVND (reference sequence). The CDR3 has 15 residues. The CDR3 sequence: CASSKGLAGGETQYF. CDR3 bases: TGTGCCAGTAGCAAAGGACTAGCGGGAGGGGAGACCCAGTACTTC.

The V and J genes are TRBV10-3 and TRBJ1-6, with D hard to call. V was pared by 6 bases and J by 3 bases, with 6 bases between. From germline, CDR1 is ENHRY and CDR2 SYGVKD. The CDR3 has 13 amino acids. CDR3 coding DNA: TGTGCCATCAGAGACAACTATAATTCACCCCTCCACTTT. It specifies CAIRDNYNSPLHF.

This chain connects TRBV28 to TRBJ1-5, with TRBD1 matching 10 bases. The V segment lost 3 bases and the J segment 2 bases; nucleotides outside the gene matches: 4. CDR3 length: 16 residues. CDR1 and CDR2 (germline): MDHEN, SYDVKM. The chain's CDR3 is CASSLRQGAGNQPQHF. In DNA, the CDR3 is TGTGCCAGCAGTTTGAGACAGGGGGCGGGCAATCAGCCCCAGCATTTT.

This rearrangement joins TRBV5-1 to TRBJ2-1; weak D call: TRBD2 (6 bases). The germline gives CDR1 SGHRS, CDR2 YFSETQ. This CDR3 is 16 amino acids long. V was trimmed by 0 bases and J by 6 bases, leaving 16 bases between them. The CDR3 protein is CASSLEIIGGFNEQFF. For the CDR3, the DNA is TGCGCCAGCAGCTTGGAGATCATTGGGGGGTTCAATGAGCAGTTCTTC. Based on the CDR3 plus reference TRBV5-1 and TRBJ2-1, the full variable domain is KAGVTQTPRYLIKTRGQQVTLSCSPISGHRSVSWYQQTPGQGLQFLFEYFSETQRNKGNFPGRFSGRQFSNSRSEMNVSTLELGDSALYLCASSLEIIGGFNEQFFGPGTRLTVL.

The chain couples TRBV5-1 to TRBJ1-2; D perhaps matches TRBD1 (5 bases). The CDR3 length is 15 residues. Trimming cost V 0 bases and J 8 bases, with 17 bases left between them. The germline CDR1 and CDR2 sequences are SGHRS and YFSETQ. In DNA form, the CDR3 reads TGCGCCAGCAGCTTGGGGGCGCCAGGTCAGGGCGGCTACACCTTC. It encodes CASSLGAPGQGGYTF. The whole variable domain, remainder taken from reference TRBV5-1 and TRBJ1-2, is KAGVTQTPRYLIKTRGQQVTLSCSPISGHRSVSWYQQTPGQGLQFLFEYFSETQRNKGNFPGRFSGRQFSNSRSEMNVSTLELGDSALYLCASSLGAPGQGGYTFGSGTRLTVV.

The CDR3 coding sequence is TGCAGCGTTGTTGGGGGCACGAGCACTGAAGCTTTCTTT. It is translated as CSVVGGTSTEAFF. This rearrangement joins TRBV29-1 to TRBJ1-1, with a possible D match to TRBD1 (6 bases). V was clipped by 4 bases and J by 4 bases, with 13 bases between them. Germline V gene sequence: CDR1 SQVTM, CDR2 ANQGSEA. The CDR3 runs to 13 residues.

The chain recombines TRBV4-1 with TRBJ2-5; TRBD1 agrees at 8 bases. The V gene's germline CDR1 is MGHRA and CDR2 YSYEKL. The CDR3 is 14 residues long. The trim removed 5 bases at V and 5 bases at J, leaving 7 bases unmatched. Written as DNA, the CDR3 is TGCGCCAGCAGCGAACCGACAGGGGTTGAGACCCAGTACTTC. Residues: CASSEPTGVETQYF.

The chain uses TRBV6-6 and TRBJ2-5, with TRBD1 matching 8 bases. V was clipped by 4 bases and J by 7 bases; unmatched bases: 11. Germline values: CDR1 MNHNY, CDR2 SVGAGI (reference sequence). This CDR3 is built from 15 residues. CDR3 DNA sequence: TGTGCCAGCAGTTTGGTACAGGGGGACTTGGGGACCCAGTACTTC. Protein product: CASSLVQGDLGTQYF.